This section outlines one T cell receptor beta chain sequence together with its context. Its cognate antigen is unknown. Sequencing used immunoSEQ multiplex PCR; TCRdb keeps in-frame clones, though not all of them. The table records 65,000 to 85,000 clones, approximately 86% of them present only once. The germline V gene encodes CDR1 SGHRS and CDR2 YFSETQ. This CDR3 contains 15 residues. After removal of 4 bases from V and 7 bases from J, the junction contained 10 bases not matched to a gene. The sample comes from a study of OX40 agonist ivuxolimab in advanced cancers. About the study: Intravenous ivuxolimab at 0.01 to 10 mg/kg was given to patients every 2 weeks. Under the entry rules, prior anti-PD-1, anti-PD-L1 or anti-CTLA-4 therapy was allowed, and about 40% had some.

The study's findings and limits: In CD8+ T cells, expanded clones were on average more numerous than in CD4+.

Peripheral blood came from all dose cohorts at three timepoints. The sequencing used CD4+ or CD8+ T cells sorted from blood, collected in a trial of the OX40 agonist ivuxolimab. The chain couples TRBV5-1 to TRBJ1-4; 7 bases map to TRBD1. This TCR came from an adult with an advanced solid tumor such as melanoma, head and neck, liver or kidney cancer. The CDR3 nucleotides read TGCGCCAGCAGCCCCCGGGACCCAGGGGGTGAAAAACTGTTTTTT. This translates into CASSPRDPGGEKLFF.